Listed here are 18 T cell receptor beta chains from one sample, sequenced in a study of blood T cell repertoires in COVID-19. Profiling relied on immunoSEQ multiplex PCR, and the TCRdb table lists in-frame clones only, not all of them. The data contain tens of thousands of clones, 88% of them singletons. Material: peripheral blood. Receptors originate from a man in his fifties with active COVID-19.

The chain couples TRBV4-2 to TRBJ2-3; 10 nucleotides line up with TRBD2. J lost 5 bases, V lost 0 bases, and 11 bases had no gene match. Germline CDR1 reads LGHNA; CDR2 reads YNFKEQ. This CDR3 is built from 18 residues. The chain's CDR3 is CASSQDFGAGGRGDTQYF. As DNA, the CDR3 is TGTGCCAGCAGCCAAGATTTCGGAGCGGGGGGGCGTGGAGATACGCAGTATTTT.

The V and J genes are TRBV30 and TRBJ2-3; D is unclear. This CDR3 contains 15 residues. Germline values: CDR1 GTSNPN, CDR2 SVGIG (reference sequence). Trimming left V 0 bases short and J 0 bases short, with 10 bases between. CDR3: CAWSVQAGSTDTQYF. The CDR3, as DNA: TGTGCCTGGAGTGTCCAGGCAGGAAGCACAGATACGCAGTATTTT. Filled out from reference TRBV30 and TRBJ2-3, the complete variable domain reads SQTIHQWPATLVQPVGSPLSLECTVEGTSNPNLYWYRQAAGRGLQLLFYSVGIGQISSEVPQNLSASRPQDRQFILSSKKLLLSDSGFYLCAWSVQAGSTDTQYFGPGTRLTVL.

The chain carries TRBV6-2 or TRBV6-3 and TRBJ1-5, with a tentative D call TRBD1 (5 bases). The germline V gene encodes CDR1 MNHEY and CDR2 SVGEGT. V gave up 6 bases and J gave up 5 bases, with 23 bases separating them. CDR3 length: 17 amino acids. The CDR3 bases are TGTGCCAGCAGCCAAAATCGACAGATAGTATCTCATCAGCCCCAGCATTTT. It codes for CASSQNRQIVSHQPQHF.

The chain employs TRBV5-5 and TRBJ2-7; D is undetermined. Germline lookup yields CDR1 SGHKS and CDR2 YYEKEE (reference sequence). The CDR3 runs to 15 residues. V gave up 2 bases and J gave up 2 bases, with 14 bases separating them. The CDR3 DNA reads as TGTGCCAGCAGCTTTAATCCATCTCGAGCCTACGAGCAGTACTTC. Translation: CASSFNPSRAYEQYF.

The chain links TRBV3-1 (or the pseudogene TRBV3-2) to TRBJ2-3; TRBD2 matches 8 bases. The V segment lost 4 bases and the J segment 1 base; nucleotides outside the gene matches: 7. CDR1 is LGHDT and CDR2 is YNNKEL in the germline V gene (reference sequence). This CDR3 is built from 16 residues. The CDR3, as DNA: TGTGCCAGCAGCCCTGTCAGCGGGGGCCGCACAGATACGCAGTATTTT. Translation gives CASSPVSGGRTDTQYF.

The rearrangement joins TRBV9 to TRBJ1-3; no clear D. With 3 bases removed from V and 4 bases from J, the gap between germline ends came to 8 bases. Germline CDR1 and CDR2: SGDLS and YYNGEE. The CDR3 covers 13 residues. In DNA, the CDR3 is TGTGCCAGCAGCGGTGGCAGGGGAAACACCATATATTTT. This sequence encodes CASSGGRGNTIYF.

This rearrangement joins TRBV7-2 to TRBJ2-7, with 9 nucleotides matching TRBD1. The CDR3 has 13 amino acids. CDR1 SGHTA and CDR2 FQGNSA come from the germline V gene. The junction had 2 bases not matched to a gene; V was cut back by 4 bases and J by 4 bases. The CDR3 DNA is TGTGCCAGCAGCTCGACAGGGGGTTACGAGCAGTACTTC. Protein sequence: CASSSTGGYEQYF.

J is TRBJ2-5 and V is TRBV11-2, with TRBD1 as a possible D gene (5 bases). The CDR3 has 14 residues. Trimming left V 4 bases short and J 5 bases short, with 14 bases between. Germline V lookup: CDR1 SGHAT, CDR2 FQNNGV. The CDR3 region has the DNA TGTGCCAGCAGCTCCCTGCAGGGTCGGGAGACCCAGTACTTC. It is translated as CASSSLQGRETQYF. Based on the CDR3 plus reference TRBV11-2 and TRBJ2-5, the full variable domain is EAGVAQSPRYKIIEKRQSVAFWCNPISGHATLYWYQQILGQGPKLLIQFQNNGVVDDSQLPKDRFSAERLKGVDSTLKIQPAKLEDSAVYLCASSSLQGRETQYFGPGTRLLVL.

V is TRBV13 and J is TRBJ1-4; D uncertain. V was clipped by 4 bases and J by 5 bases, with 11 bases between them. Germline values: CDR1 PRHDT, CDR2 FYEKMQ (reference sequence). CDR3 length: 14 residues. The CDR3 reads CASSSTERNEKLFF. For the CDR3, the DNA is TGTGCCAGCAGCTCTACAGAGAGAAATGAAAAACTGTTTTTT. Combining the CDR3 with reference TRBV13 and TRBJ1-4 gives the whole variable domain AAGVIQSPRHLIKEKRETATLKCYPIPRHDTVYWYQQGPGQDPQFLISFYEKMQSDKGSIPDRFSAQQFSDYHSELNMSSLELGDSALYFCASSSTERNEKLFFGSGTQLSVL.

The chain employs TRBV4-1 and TRBJ1-2; a weak D match, TRBD1 (6 bases). This CDR3 region has 16 residues. V lost 0 bases to trimming and J lost 8 bases, with 19 bases between them. CDR1 is MGHRA, CDR2 YSYEKL, per germline. This CDR3 reads CASSQDWAGAVEGYTF. In nucleotides, the CDR3 is TGCGCCAGCAGCCAAGATTGGGCGGGGGCCGTAGAGGGCTACACCTTC.

This chain joins TRBV28 and TRBJ2-5; D unresolved. The CDR3 runs 13 residues. V lost 5 bases and J 7 bases, leaving 14 bases between the germline ends. CDR1 MDHEN and CDR2 SYDVKM come from the germline V gene. For the CDR3, the DNA is TGTGCCAGCAGTCTAGGCCTAGTCGGGACCCAGTACTTC. Amino acid sequence: CASSLGLVGTQYF.

This clone appeared once. The chain carries TRBV7-6 and TRBJ2-2, with 10 bases aligning to TRBD1. The CDR3 has 15 residues. Germline assignment: CDR1 SGHVS and CDR2 FNYEAQ. The ends lost 3 bases at V and 7 bases at J; junction bases unmatched: 5. CDR3 protein: CASSFDRGQSGELFF. In DNA form, the CDR3 reads TGTGCCAGCAGCTTTGACAGGGGGCAGAGCGGGGAGCTGTTTTTT.

Concerning this clone itself: Other DNA sequences in this specimen translate into the identical CDR3. The chain employs TRBV6-5 and TRBJ1-5; maybe TRBD1 (6 bases). Trimming took 6 bases from V and 2 from J, leaving 14 bases between them. CDR1 and CDR2 (germline): MNHEY, SVGAGI. The CDR3 consists of 15 residues. The CDR3 coding sequence is TGTGCCAGCAGCCGGAACAGGGTGGGCAATCAGCCCCAGCATTTT. Translating it yields CASSRNRVGNQPQHF.

This chain connects TRBV5-4 to TRBJ1-1; no reliable D call. CDR3 length: 16 residues. V was pared by 0 bases and J by 2 bases, with 14 bases between. CDR1 and CDR2 (germline): SGHNT, YYREEE (reference sequence). The CDR3 is CASSLERGSSNTEAFF. CDR3 nucleotides: TGTGCCAGCAGCTTGGAGCGTGGTTCCTCTAACACTGAAGCTTTCTTT.

The J gene is TRBJ1-1, the V gene TRBV5-1; D is uncertain. The V end lost 2 bases, the J end lost 0 bases, and 8 bases lay between the germline ends. This CDR3 is 14 amino acids long. Looked up from germline, CDR1 is SGHRS and CDR2 is YFSETQ. CDR3 region: CASSFGEVNTEAFF. The CDR3 DNA follows: TGCGCCAGCAGCTTCGGGGAAGTGAACACTGAAGCTTTCTTT.

The chain is built from TRBV29-1 and TRBJ1-1; D not certain. Germline V gives CDR1 SQVTM, CDR2 ANQGSEA. The CDR3 spans 10 residues. V was cut by 7 bases and J by 2 bases, with 5 bases left in between. The chain's CDR3 is CSGTNTEAFF. In nucleotides, the CDR3 is TGCAGCGGAACTAACACTGAAGCTTTCTTT.

The chain employs TRBV7-9 and TRBJ2-7; the match to TRBD1 covers 7 bases. CDR3 length: 14 residues. From germline, CDR1 is SEHNR and CDR2 FQNEAQ (reference sequence). V dropped 5 bases and J dropped 4; count of bases not matched to a gene: 8. The CDR3 reads CASSPGQTGYEQYF. CDR3 bases: TGTGCCAGCAGCCCGGGACAGACCGGGTACGAGCAGTACTTC.

This clone was counted ten times or more. The sample has other DNA sequences that encode this CDR3 too. The V and J genes are TRBV15 and TRBJ1-2; 7 positions agree with TRBD1. The CDR3 is 14 amino acids. Per germline, CDR1 LNHNV and CDR2 YYDKDF (reference sequence). V shed 3 bases and J 2 bases; nucleotides not matched to a gene: 3. Here the CDR3 DNA reads TGTGCCACCAGCAGGGGGGGACAGAACTATGGCTACACCTTC. As protein: CATSRGGQNYGYTF.